These 20 T cell receptor beta chains were sequenced from one sample in a study of shared clonotypes between healthy human individuals. Profiled with immunoSEQ multiplex PCR; TCRdb holds only in-frame clones, not every one. The top ten clones hold approximately 0.4% of a sample with 2.3 million or so clones, 93% of them seen once. Material: naive CD4+ T cells from PBMCs. The sample's subset: CD45RA+ positively selected. The receptors originated from a man aged 18 to 29 in good health. Some clones in this sample may be carry-over from other donors' samples.

The chain has TRBV2 and TRBJ2-7, with 8 nucleotides matching TRBD2. CDR1 is SNHLY, CDR2 FYNNEI, per germline. After removal of 8 bases from V and 6 bases from J, the junction contained 9 bases not matched to a gene. The CDR3 is 13 residues long. The CDR3 coding sequence is TGTGCCAGCTTAAGCGGGAGTTCTGGCGAGCAGTACTTC. This gives the protein CASLSGSSGEQYF. The whole variable domain, filled in from reference TRBV2 and TRBJ2-7, reads EPEVTQTPSHQVTQMGQEVILRCVPISNHLYFYWYRQILGQKVEFLVSFYNNEISEKSEIFDDQFSVERPDGSNFTLKIRSTKLEDSAMYFCASLSGSSGEQYFGPGTRLTVT.

V gene TRBV9 combines with J gene TRBJ1-3, with a possible D match to TRBD1 (5 bases). This CDR3 comprises 15 residues. V lost 1 base and J lost 4, with 12 bases in between. Germline-derived CDR1 and CDR2 are SGDLS and YYNGEE. CDR3 amino acids: CASSVLSGHGNTIYF. CDR3 nucleotide sequence: TGTGCCAGCAGCGTACTGTCGGGGCACGGAAACACCATATATTTT.

The V and J genes are TRBV5-4 and TRBJ2-7; D might be TRBD1 (6 bases). CDR3 length: 15 residues. V was cut by 0 bases and J by 9 bases, with 19 bases left in between. The germline gives CDR1 SGHNT, CDR2 YYREEE (reference sequence). The CDR3 here is CASSLVGRGLSGQYF. Written as DNA, the CDR3 is TGTGCCAGCAGCTTGGTGGGCAGGGGATTGTCGGGGCAGTACTTC. Drawing the rest from reference TRBV5-4 and TRBJ2-7, the complete variable domain is ETGVTQSPTHLIKTRGQQVTLRCSSQSGHNTVSWYQQALGQGPQFIFQYYREEENGRGNFPPRFSGLQFPNYSSELNVNALELDDSALYLCASSLVGRGLSGQYFGPGTRLTVT.

This chain joins TRBV21-1 and TRBJ1-5; the DNA was not compared with TRBD1, the D call given in the table. TRBV21-1 is listed as a pseudogene. This CDR3 region has 17 residues. The CDR3 here is CASSSGPFRNSNQPQHF. The CDR3 DNA reads as TGTGCCAGCAGCAGTGGCCCCTTCAGGAATAGCAATCAGCCCCAGCATTTT.

This clone appeared a single time. The rearrangement uses TRBV19 and TRBJ1-5, with a weak D call TRBD1 (5 bases). V was cut by 7 bases and J by 7 bases, with 20 bases left in between. Germline V gene lookup returns CDR1 LNHDA and CDR2 SQIVND (reference sequence). CDR3 length equals 15 residues. Here the CDR3 DNA reads TGTGCCAGTACCTCCAGGGCCCTCCGGGGGCAGCCCCAGCATTTT. Encoded protein: CASTSRALRGQPQHF.

This chain connects TRBV9 to TRBJ1-1, with D uncertain. This CDR3 contains 13 residues. CDR1 is SGDLS, CDR2 YYNGEE, per germline. Trimming shortened V by 1 base and J by 3 bases, and 7 bases separated the two germline ends. The CDR3 region has the DNA TGTGCCAGCAGCGTAACCCCCGACACTGAAGCTTTCTTT. This gives the protein CASSVTPDTEAFF.

Concerning this clone: The same CDR3 arises from other DNA sequences in this sample as well. This chain links TRBV27 with TRBJ2-7; unclear D gene. Germline CDR1 MNHEY, CDR2 SMNVEV (reference sequence). This CDR3 spans 11 amino acids. V was cut by 6 bases and J by 3 bases, with 6 bases left in between. The CDR3 region has the DNA TGTGCCAGCAGCTCTTTCTACGAGCAGTACTTC. This encodes CASSSFYEQYF.

The rearrangement links TRBV28 to TRBJ2-7; D gene unclear. V lost 4 bases to trimming and J lost 1 base, with 8 bases between them. The CDR3 extends over 13 amino acids. From germline, CDR1 is MDHEN and CDR2 SYDVKM. The CDR3 coding sequence is TGTGCCAGCAGTTCAGGATATTCCTACGAGCAGTACTTC. Protein: CASSSGYSYEQYF.

The CDR3 coding sequence is TGTGCCAGCAGTCTACGGCCGGAAACTTCCTACAATGAGCAGTTCTTC. This sequence encodes CASSLRPETSYNEQFF. This sequence joins TRBV27 and TRBJ2-1; D uncertain. CDR3 length equals 16 residues. Germline values: CDR1 MNHEY, CDR2 SMNVEV (reference sequence). V shed 5 bases and J shed 1 base, with 15 bases lying between them.

J is TRBJ2-5 and V is TRBV25-1, with 7 bases matching TRBD1. V lost 2 bases to trimming and J lost 2 bases; unmatched junction nucleotides: 5. CDR3 length: 15 residues. CDR1 is MGHDK and CDR2 is SYGVNS in the germline V gene. The CDR3 DNA is TGTGCCAGCAGTGAACCGGGACAGCTACAAGAGACCCAGTACTTC. Translating gives CASSEPGQLQETQYF.

This chain connects TRBV6-5 to TRBJ1-4; D possibly corresponds to TRBD1 (6 bases). CDR3 length: 14 residues. The germline V and J ends were trimmed by 6 bases and 0 bases, with 8 bases remaining between them. From germline, CDR1 is MNHEY and CDR2 SVGAGI. The CDR3 nucleotides are TGTGCCAGCAGAGGGGGGGCAACTAATGAAAAACTGTTTTTT. Translation: CASRGGATNEKLFF.

The V and J genes are TRBV28 and TRBJ2-5; a weak D match, TRBD1 (5 bases). CDR3 length equals 13 residues. Per the germline V gene, CDR1 is MDHEN and CDR2 is SYDVKM. With 6 bases removed from V and 5 bases from J, the gap between germline ends came to 13 bases. CDR3 sequence reads: CASRTGSSETQYF. The CDR3 DNA reads as TGTGCCAGCAGAACAGGTTCATCGGAGACCCAGTACTTC.

CDR3 coding DNA: TGCGCCAGCAGCTTGAAACAGGGGCTGGGGGAGACCCAGTACTTC. Translated, it gives CASSLKQGLGETQYF. The gene calls are TRBV5-1 and TRBJ2-5; 7 bases align to TRBD1. CDR3 length: 15 amino acids. The V and J ends lost 1 base and 5 bases, in that order; junction bases with no gene match: 8. Germline V gives CDR1 SGHRS, CDR2 YFSETQ. The whole variable domain, remainder taken from reference TRBV5-1 and TRBJ2-5, is KAGVTQTPRYLIKTRGQQVTLSCSPISGHRSVSWYQQTPGQGLQFLFEYFSETQRNKGNFPGRFSGRQFSNSRSEMNVSTLELGDSALYLCASSLKQGLGETQYFGPGTRLLVL.

This chain uses TRBV15 with TRBJ2-7; 7 nucleotides align to TRBD1. The V and J ends lost 3 bases and 2 bases, in that order; junction bases with no gene match: 7. The germline CDR1 and CDR2 sequences are LNHNV and YYDKDF (reference sequence). There are 15 residues in the CDR3. The CDR3 is CATSSSGTAAYEQYF. DNA for the CDR3: TGTGCCACCAGCAGCTCCGGGACAGCCGCCTACGAGCAGTACTTC.

The rearrangement uses TRBV5-1 and TRBJ2-5, with 10 bases fitting TRBD1. The J segment lost 3 bases and the V segment lost 3 bases, leaving 2 bases of the junction unmatched. This CDR3 contains 14 residues. Looked up from germline, CDR1 is SGHRS and CDR2 is YFSETQ. The chain's CDR3 is CASSWGQGKETQYF. As DNA, the CDR3 is TGCGCCAGCAGCTGGGGACAGGGGAAAGAGACCCAGTACTTC.

This chain links TRBV6-1 with TRBJ1-5, with TRBD1 matching 7 bases. With 1 base clipped from V and 7 bases from J, the junction kept 10 bases outside the gene matches. This CDR3 contains 16 residues. The germline V gene has CDR1 MNHNS and CDR2 SASEGT. CDR3 nucleotide sequence: TGTGCCAGCAGTGAAGATCGTTCAGGGGGTAGACAGCCCCAGCATTTT. This gives the protein CASSEDRSGGRQPQHF.

Of note for this clone: Other nucleotide sequences in the sample specify the same CDR3. The chain employs TRBV9 and TRBJ2-1; D is possibly TRBD1 or TRBD2 (5 bases each). The V end was cut by 2 bases, the J end by 4 bases, with 13 bases between. CDR1 is SGDLS and CDR2 is YYNGEE in the germline V gene. The length of the CDR3 is 15 residues. For the CDR3, the DNA is TGTGCCAGCAGCGTCACCGGGACCCCTTACAATGAGCAGTTCTTC. Translated: CASSVTGTPYNEQFF.

The chain carries TRBV29-1 and TRBJ2-1; D tentatively reads TRBD1 or TRBD2 (5 bases each). The CDR3 runs to 14 residues. The V end was cut by 3 bases, the J end by 6 bases, with 15 bases between. From germline, CDR1 is SQVTM and CDR2 ANQGSEA. DNA for the CDR3: TGCAGCGTTGAGGAGGTGATGCAGGGCAATGAGCAGTTCTTC. It codes for CSVEEVMQGNEQFF.

The rearrangement links TRBV18 to TRBJ2-7, with 12 bases identical to TRBD2. The germline V gene encodes CDR1 KGHSH and CDR2 LQKENI. Germline trimming cut 3 bases from V and 2 bases from J; bases unmatched to any gene: 5. The CDR3 is 16 residues long. In DNA, the CDR3 is TGTGCCAGCTCACCCGGACTAGCGGGGAATACCTACGAGCAGTACTTC. It translates to CASSPGLAGNTYEQYF.

The V gene is TRBV18, the J gene TRBJ2-5; 7 bases are a match to TRBD1. There are 15 residues in the CDR3. CDR1 is KGHSH and CDR2 is LQKENI in the germline V gene. V shed 1 base, J shed 3 bases, and the junction held 5 bases outside the gene matches. The chain's CDR3 is CASSPLGQAEETQYF. CDR3 bases: TGTGCCAGCTCACCACTAGGACAGGCCGAAGAGACCCAGTACTTC.